This TCR beta chain comes out of a study of blood T cell repertoires in COVID-19. Study details: Specimens from acute and convalescent COVID-19 originated in the United States, Italy and Spain.

The CDR3 sequence is 15 residues long. V shed 0 bases and J shed 12 bases, with 20 bases lying between them. CDR1 is LGHDT and CDR2 is YNNKEL in the germline V gene (reference sequence). Method: immunoSEQ multiplex PCR; TCRdb's copy keeps in-frame clones and lacks some. Of 380,000 or so clones in the sample, around 92% were seen once. The source material was peripheral blood. This receptor was obtained from a man aged 35-49 years with acute or convalescent COVID-19. The V call is TRBV3-1 (or the pseudogene TRBV3-2), the J call TRBJ1-2, with D unresolved. The CDR3 loop is CASSQDYNSEGTNTF. The DNA of the CDR3 is TGTGCCAGCAGCCAAGATTATAACAGTGAGGGCACGAACACCTTC.